A single sample gave rise to the 17 T cell receptor beta chains below, sequenced in a study of T cells in Graves' hyperthyroidism and ophthalmopathy. The CDR3 regions of TCR beta were amplified from RNA transcripts. TCR CDR3 regions were first amplified by RT-PCR with HTBI primers. Each CDR3 protein gets one entry after TCRdb re-called the multiplex PCR reads with MiXCR. Here the sample spans roughly 300,000 distinct CDR3 sequences, 25% being singletons. The source material was blood. All receptors derive from a man aged 40-50 years with Graves' hyperthyroidism that later progressed to Graves' ophthalmopathy.

In this sample, this clonotype turned up many times. The genes are TRBV27 and TRBJ2-7, with a tentative D call TRBD1 (6 bases). CDR1 MNHEY and CDR2 SMNVEV come from the germline V gene (reference sequence). The CDR3 extends over 15 amino acids. The V and J ends lost 7 bases and 0 bases respectively, with 16 bases between them. The CDR3 region is CASITQGMGSYEQYF. The CDR3 nucleotides are TGTGCCAGCATCACACAGGGTATGGGCTCCTACGAGCAGTACTTC.

The chain employs TRBV6-2 or TRBV6-3 and TRBJ2-7; no clear D. Deletions cut 3 bases from V and 3 bases from J, with 6 bases between. The length of the CDR3 is 12 residues. The germline gives CDR1 MNHEY, CDR2 SVGEGT. The CDR3 protein is CASSYENYEQYF. The DNA of the CDR3 is TGTGCCAGCAGTTATGAGAACTACGAGCAGTACTTC.

The chain links TRBV6-5 to TRBJ2-7, with 10 bases that match TRBD1. The junction had 4 bases not matched to a gene; V was cut back by 0 bases and J by 5 bases. The CDR3 consists of 15 residues. The germline V gene has CDR1 MNHEY and CDR2 SVGAGI. Here the CDR3 reads CASSYSRDRGHEQYF. For the CDR3, the DNA is TGTGCCAGCAGTTACTCGCGGGACAGGGGCCACGAGCAGTACTTC.

This clonotype was picked up many times. This sequence joins TRBV6-5 and TRBJ2-5; 7 bases are shared with TRBD2. The J segment lost 5 bases and the V segment lost 6 bases, leaving 9 bases of the junction unmatched. Germline values: CDR1 MNHEY, CDR2 SVGAGI. The CDR3 loop spans 14 amino acids. The CDR3 spells CASRRLWEGETQYF. CDR3 nucleotide sequence: TGTGCCAGCAGGCGCCTGTGGGAGGGGGAGACCCAGTACTTC.

This clonotype was observed many times. This chain links TRBV12-3 or TRBV12-4 with TRBJ1-5; D call uncertain. The V end lost 6 bases, the J end lost 4 bases, and 13 bases lay between the germline ends. The CDR3 contains 14 residues. The CDR3: CASSPESNNQPQHF. CDR3 in DNA: TGTGCCAGCAGCCCAGAGTCTAATAATCAGCCCCAGCATTTT.

This clonotype was counted ten times or more. J is TRBJ2-3 and V is TRBV24-1; D is possibly TRBD1 or TRBD2 (5 bases each). The length of the CDR3 is 16 residues. The germline gives CDR1 KGHDR, CDR2 SFDVKD. V was trimmed by 7 bases and J by 2 bases, leaving 18 bases between them. The CDR3 bases are TGTGCCACCAGAGTTCGACGGGACCCAATCACAGATACGCAGTATTTT. Translation gives CATRVRRDPITDTQYF.

This clonotype was seen many times. The chain links TRBV11-2 to TRBJ2-4, with D perhaps TRBD1 or TRBD2 (5 bases each). The CDR3 spans 17 residues. V lost 1 base, J lost 1 base, and 14 bases lay in between. Germline loops: CDR1 SGHAT, CDR2 FQNNGV. Here the CDR3 DNA reads TGTGCCAGCAGCTTAGGGGGGATTCTTGGGGCCAAAAACATTCAGTACTTC. It encodes CASSLGGILGAKNIQYF.

Many counts were recorded for this clonotype. The gene calls are TRBV9 and TRBJ2-7; TRBD2 matches 10 bases. Trimming took 2 bases from V and 0 from J; bases not matched to a gene: 5. The CDR3 sequence is 16 residues long. CDR1 and CDR2 from the germline V gene are SGDLS and YYNGEE. This chain's CDR3 is CASSVAASGSSYEQYF. The DNA of the CDR3 is TGTGCCAGCAGCGTTGCAGCTAGCGGGAGCTCCTACGAGCAGTACTTC.

In its sample, this clonotype was seen many times. This rearrangement joins TRBV12-5 to TRBJ1-1; the D is unclear. Trimming took 5 bases from V and 0 from J, leaving 10 bases between them. CDR3 length: 14 residues. The germline V gene encodes CDR1 LGHNT and CDR2 FRNRAP. CDR3 nucleotides: TGTGCTAGTGGTGGAGACGGCATGAACACTGAAGCTTTCTTT. Translated: CASGGDGMNTEAFF.

This chain uses TRBV6-1 with TRBJ1-5; 7 positions match TRBD1. The ends lost 1 base at V and 1 base at J; junction bases unmatched: 7. Germline V CDR1 and CDR2: MNHNS, SASEGT. This CDR3 contains 17 residues. CDR3 in DNA: TGTGCCAGCAGTGAAGGCACAGGGGTTTTGAGCAATCAGCCCCAGCATTTT. The encoded protein is CASSEGTGVLSNQPQHF.

In its sample, this clonotype was seen many times. The chain employs TRBV6-5 and TRBJ2-6; D unresolved. Trimming shortened V by 8 bases and J by 2 bases, and 13 bases separated the two germline ends. This CDR3 region has 15 residues. Germline V CDR1 and CDR2: MNHEY, SVGAGI. CDR3 sequence reads: CASVARLPGANVLTF. CDR3 sequence (DNA): TGTGCCAGCGTTGCCAGGCTCCCTGGGGCCAACGTCCTGACTTTC.

This clonotype was recorded many times. This chain links TRBV5-1 with TRBJ1-5; 7 bases align to TRBD1. The germline V gene has CDR1 SGHRS and CDR2 YFSETQ. This CDR3 has 14 amino acids. Trimming cost V 4 bases and J 4 bases; bases outside gene matches: 5. Here the CDR3 reads CASSQGTANQPQHF. CDR3 DNA sequence: TGCGCCAGCAGCCAGGGGACAGCAAATCAGCCCCAGCATTTT.

This clonotype was seen ten or more times. The V call is TRBV12-3 or TRBV12-4, the J call TRBJ2-7, with 8 positions matching TRBD1. The CDR3 runs 14 residues. The trim removed 3 bases at V and 6 bases at J, leaving 7 bases unmatched. The CDR3 nucleotides are TGTGCCAGCAGTTTTGACAGGGGTGTCCTCGAGCAGTACTTC. It yields the protein CASSFDRGVLEQYF.

This clonotype showed up many times. The chain links TRBV7-7 to TRBJ1-3; TRBD1 matches 8 bases. CDR3 length: 19 amino acids. Trimming removed 5 bases from V and 0 bases from J; junction bases left unmatched: 15. Germline-derived CDR1 and CDR2 are SSHAT and FNYEAQ (reference sequence). CDR3 loop: CASSRRQGSFPSSGNTIYF. CDR3 bases: TGTGCCAGCAGCCGGAGACAGGGGTCCTTCCCAAGCTCTGGAAACACCATATATTTT.

The chain couples TRBV27 to TRBJ2-2; unclear D gene. Trimming stripped 1 base from V and 5 bases from J, with 11 bases between. The CDR3 covers 15 residues. The V gene's germline CDR1 is MNHEY and CDR2 SMNVEV (reference sequence). The CDR3 spells CASSLWPTLTGELFF. The CDR3 nucleotides are TGTGCCAGCAGTTTATGGCCTACTCTTACCGGGGAGCTGTTTTTT.

The table lists this clonotype with many counts. The chain couples TRBV12-3 or TRBV12-4 to TRBJ2-3; D possibly corresponds to TRBD1 (7 bases). CDR3 size: 16 residues. Trimming stripped 6 bases from V and 3 bases from J, with 19 bases between. The CDR3 here is CASSRDRVGGTDTQYF. In DNA, the CDR3 is TGTGCCAGCAGCCGAGACAGGGTTGGGGGGACAGATACGCAGTATTTT.

This clonotype was seen at least ten times. J is TRBJ1-1 and V is TRBV7-6; D is uncertain. The CDR3 contains 15 residues. The germline V gene encodes CDR1 SGHVS and CDR2 FNYEAQ. V dropped 2 bases and J dropped 0 bases, with 10 bases sitting between them. This chain's CDR3 is CASSLTVTMNTEAFF. The CDR3 nucleotides read TGTGCCAGCAGCTTAACGGTAACGATGAACACTGAAGCTTTCTTT.